This T cell receptor (beta chain) was captured in a study of OX40 agonist ivuxolimab in advanced cancers. Study-wide background: Treatment received earlier with anti-PD-1, anti-PD-L1 or anti-CTLA-4 agents was allowed, and around 36% had some.

This clone was observed a single time. Its target is not known. Some clones are missing from TCRdb's copy, which holds only in-frame ones; the method was immunoSEQ multiplex PCR. The table shows 90,000 to 120,000 clones, with approximately 90% occurring only once. The germline V gene has CDR1 LNHDA and CDR2 SQIVND (reference sequence). The CDR3 runs 14 residues. V dropped 5 bases and J dropped 0 bases, with 10 bases sitting between them. Study-wide results and limits: At doses 0.1 to 3.0 mg/kg, CD4+ and CD8+ clones expanded.

The source material was CD4+ or CD8+ T cells sorted from blood, sampled in a trial of the OX40 agonist ivuxolimab. This chain uses TRBV19 with TRBJ1-1; D call uncertain. The receptor's source is an adult with an advanced solid tumor such as melanoma, head and neck, liver or kidney cancer. CDR3 sequence reads: CASSYSFMNTEAFF. In nucleotides, the CDR3 is TGTGCCAGTAGTTATTCCTTTATGAACACTGAAGCTTTCTTT.